At least ten counts were recorded for the clone carrying this T cell receptor beta chain. What it binds is not known. With molecular barcodes, quantitative 5'-RACE was used to make the TCR beta libraries. TCRdb used MiXCR to reprocess the 5' RACE reads, holding one entry per CDR3 protein. The table lists fewer than 550,000 distinct CDR3 sequences, roughly 5% of them singletons, with roughly 3.2% in the top ten. The CDR3 totals 12 residues. Trimming removed 3 bases from V and 4 bases from J, with 5 bases in between. The germline V gene has CDR1 SGHRS and CDR2 YFSETQ. The data derive from a study of CD8 T cells in ankylosing spondylitis. Study-level findings and limits: Typical of ankylosing spondylitis blood, it appeared, was a TCR beta motif of eight highly homologous variants.

V gene TRBV5-1 combines with J gene TRBJ2-1; D gene uncertain. This TCR was sampled from a male donor with ankylosing spondylitis. Sequencing used blood, either unsorted or a sorted T cell fraction (not recorded which). CDR3: CASSSQYNEQFF. Here the CDR3 DNA reads TGCGCCAGCAGCTCACAGTACAATGAGCAGTTCTTC.